The 5 T cell receptor beta chains in this list originate from one sample, sequenced in a study of cytomegalovirus exposure and HLA in healthy donors. Amplification used 60 Vbeta primers and 13 Jbeta primers. Clones were sequenced by immunoSEQ multiplex PCR, and TCRdb holds only the in-frame ones, with some missing. This sample yields about 190,000 clones, of which 81% are seen a single time; roughly 3.2% belongs to the top ten. The sample comprised PBMCs. Receptors were obtained from a middle-aged man in good health and CMV-seropositive.

The chain is built from TRBV7-6 and TRBJ2-7, with 9 bases fitting TRBD2. With V trimmed by 5 bases and J by 7 bases, 9 bases remained unmatched. The CDR3 is 14 residues long. Germline CDR1 is SGHVS and CDR2 is FNYEAQ. The CDR3 loop reads CASSPGTSQGEQYF. The CDR3 DNA reads as TGTGCCAGCAGCCCAGGGACTAGCCAGGGAGAGCAGTACTTC.

The V call is TRBV7-2, the J call TRBJ2-5; tentative D call: TRBD1 (5 bases). Per germline, CDR1 SGHTA and CDR2 FQGNSA. This CDR3 has 11 residues. Trimming cost V 5 bases and J 10 bases, with 11 bases left between them. CDR3 in amino acids: CASSPRVIQYF. CDR3 nucleotides: TGTGCCAGCAGCCCCAGGGTGATCCAGTACTTC.

The chain carries TRBV7-2 and TRBJ1-5; D unclear. The V gene lost 8 bases and the J gene lost 0 bases, with 11 bases spanning the gap. The CDR3 runs 14 residues. Germline-derived CDR1 and CDR2 are SGHTA and FQGNSA. CDR3 sequence reads: CASAPSLSNQPQHF. As DNA, the CDR3 is TGTGCCAGCGCCCCGAGCCTTAGCAATCAGCCCCAGCATTTT.

The chain has TRBV2 and TRBJ1-2; 7 bases fit TRBD1. V dropped 3 bases and J dropped 4; count of bases not matched to a gene: 14. The CDR3 spans 17 residues. Germline V gives CDR1 SNHLY, CDR2 FYNNEI. CDR3 protein: CASSESWATGSSYGYTF. The CDR3 DNA reads TGTGCCAGCAGTGAGTCTTGGGCGACAGGGAGCAGCTATGGCTACACCTTC.

CDR3 sequence: CASSSQGKVTNEKLFF. CDR3 nucleotides: TGTGCCAGCAGTTCACAGGGTAAAGTGACTAATGAAAAACTGTTTTTT. This chain uses TRBV6-6 with TRBJ1-4, with D perhaps matching TRBD1 (6 bases). Between the trimmed V and J ends, which lost 4 bases and 2 bases, there was a span of 14 bases. This CDR3 is built from 16 residues. The germline V gene has CDR1 MNHNY and CDR2 SVGAGI (reference sequence).